This T cell receptor (beta chain) originates from a study of T cells after somatic rescue of genetic block. Clones were read by immunoSEQ multiplex PCR, and TCRdb kept only the in-frame ones, dropping some. The data contain tens of thousands of clones, roughly 90% of them seen just once; the ten biggest clones take up 2.9%. Looked up from germline, CDR1 is MNHEY and CDR2 is SVGAGI. Germline trimming cut 5 bases from V and 7 bases from J; bases unmatched to any gene: 5. The CDR3 is 14 residues long. V is TRBV6-5 and J is TRBJ2-2, with 9 bases matching TRBD1. This clonotype originated in a man aged 40-49 years. Material: peripheral blood mononuclear cells (PBMCs). CDR3: CASSQQGAIGELFF. DNA of the CDR3: TGTGCCAGCAGTCAACAGGGGGCAATCGGGGAGCTGTTTTTT.